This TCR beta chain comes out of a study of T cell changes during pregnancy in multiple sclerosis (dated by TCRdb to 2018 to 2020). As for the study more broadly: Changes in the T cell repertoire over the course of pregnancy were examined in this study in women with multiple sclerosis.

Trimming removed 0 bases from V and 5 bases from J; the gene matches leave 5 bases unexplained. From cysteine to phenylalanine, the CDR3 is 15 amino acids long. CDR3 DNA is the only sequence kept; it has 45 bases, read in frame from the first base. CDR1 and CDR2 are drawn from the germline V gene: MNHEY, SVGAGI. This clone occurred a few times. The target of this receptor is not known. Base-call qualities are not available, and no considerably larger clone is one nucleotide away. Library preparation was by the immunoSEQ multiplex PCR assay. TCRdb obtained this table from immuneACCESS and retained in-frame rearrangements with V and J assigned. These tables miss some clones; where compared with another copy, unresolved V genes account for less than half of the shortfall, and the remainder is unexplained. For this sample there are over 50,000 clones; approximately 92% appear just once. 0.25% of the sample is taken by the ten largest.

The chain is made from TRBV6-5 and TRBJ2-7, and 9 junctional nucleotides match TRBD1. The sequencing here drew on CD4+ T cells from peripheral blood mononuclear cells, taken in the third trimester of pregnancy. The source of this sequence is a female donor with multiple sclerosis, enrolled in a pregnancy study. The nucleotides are TGTGCCAGCAGTTACTCGAGGGACAGGGTCCACGAGCAGTACTTC. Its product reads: CASSYSRDRVHEQYF.